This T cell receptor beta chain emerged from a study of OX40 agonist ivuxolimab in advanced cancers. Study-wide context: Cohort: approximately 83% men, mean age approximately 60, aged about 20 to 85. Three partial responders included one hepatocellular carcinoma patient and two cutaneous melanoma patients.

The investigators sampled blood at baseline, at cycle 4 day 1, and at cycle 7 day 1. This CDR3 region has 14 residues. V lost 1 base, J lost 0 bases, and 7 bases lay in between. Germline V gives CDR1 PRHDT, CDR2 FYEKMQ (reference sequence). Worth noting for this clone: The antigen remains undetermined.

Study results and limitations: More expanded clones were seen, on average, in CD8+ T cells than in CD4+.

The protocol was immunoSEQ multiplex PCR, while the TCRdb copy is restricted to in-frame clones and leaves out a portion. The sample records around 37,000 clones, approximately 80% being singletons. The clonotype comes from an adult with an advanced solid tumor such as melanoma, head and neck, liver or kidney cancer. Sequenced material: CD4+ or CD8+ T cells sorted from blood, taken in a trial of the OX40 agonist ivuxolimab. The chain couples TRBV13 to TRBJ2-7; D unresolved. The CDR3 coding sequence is TGTGCCAGCAGCTTAGCCAGCAACTCCTACGAGCAGTACTTC. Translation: CASSLASNSYEQYF.